Each of the 22 T cell receptor beta chains below was sequenced from the same sample in a study of blood T cell repertoires in COVID-19. Assay: immunoSEQ multiplex PCR; the TCRdb copy retains only in-frame clones and omits some. The sample includes about 52,000 clones, around 88% seen only once; the top ten take under 30%. The sample comprised peripheral blood. Receptors were obtained from a woman older than 75 with acute or convalescent COVID-19.

V gene TRBV12-3 or TRBV12-4 combines with J gene TRBJ1-6, with D uncertain. CDR3 length equals 12 residues. The V and J ends lost 0 bases and 11 bases respectively, with 5 bases between them. CDR3 sequence reads: CASSLAYPPLHF. CDR3 nucleotide sequence: TGTGCCAGCAGTTTAGCATATCCACCCCTCCACTTT.

The rearrangement joins TRBV7-2 to TRBJ2-1; 13 nucleotides agree with TRBD2. Per germline, CDR1 SGHTA and CDR2 FQGNSA. Trimming took 1 base from V and 2 from J; bases not matched to a gene: 8. CDR3 length equals 19 residues. This chain's CDR3 is CASSLVGLAGIGAYNEQFF. CDR3 sequence (DNA): TGTGCCAGCAGCTTAGTGGGACTAGCGGGGATCGGGGCCTACAATGAGCAGTTCTTC.

V and J are TRBV12-3 or TRBV12-4 and TRBJ1-6; a possible D gene is TRBD1 (5 bases). V was trimmed by 2 bases and J by 7 bases, leaving 6 bases between them. The CDR3 extends over 13 amino acids. The CDR3 bases are TGTGCCAGCAGTTTAAGGGGAAATTCACCCCTCCACTTT. It translates to CASSLRGNSPLHF.

The V gene is TRBV7-3, the J gene TRBJ2-1; TRBD2 aligns across 10 bases. The germline CDR1 and CDR2 sequences are SGHTA and FQGTGA. The V and J ends lost 1 base and 11 bases, in that order; junction bases with no gene match: 5. The CDR3 sequence is 14 residues long. CDR3 residues: CASSLNPLAGKQFF. Here the CDR3 DNA reads TGTGCCAGCAGCTTAAATCCACTAGCGGGAAAGCAGTTCTTC. Variable domain in full (rest from reference TRBV7-3 and TRBJ2-1): GAGVSQTPSNKVTEKGKYVELRCDPISGHTALYWYRQSLGQGPEFLIYFQGTGAADDSGLPNDRFFAVRPEGSVSTLKIQRTERGDSAVYLCASSLNPLAGKQFFGPGTRLTVL.

This chain links TRBV7-8 with TRBJ2-5; 15 bases line up with TRBD2. Losses at the gene ends were 3 bases for V and 5 bases for J; bases not matched to a gene: 4. Germline V gives CDR1 SGHVS, CDR2 FQNEAQ. The CDR3 loop spans 16 amino acids. The CDR3 protein is CASSFGLAGGAETQYF. CDR3 nucleotide sequence: TGTGCCAGCAGCTTCGGACTAGCGGGAGGGGCGGAGACCCAGTACTTC.

V is TRBV11-2 and J is TRBJ2-7; 7 nucleotides align to TRBD2. V gave up 2 bases and J gave up 6 bases; unmatched junction bases: 7. The CDR3 has 14 residues. Germline values: CDR1 SGHAT, CDR2 FQNNGV. In DNA, the CDR3 is TGTGCCAGCAGCTTATCGCGATGGGGGGGCGAGCAGTACGTC. It translates to CASSLSRWGGEQYV.

The V call is TRBV3-1 (or the pseudogene TRBV3-2), the J call TRBJ2-7, with 8 bases aligning to TRBD1. The germline V gene encodes CDR1 LGHDT and CDR2 YNNKEL (reference sequence). This CDR3 is built from 15 residues. V lost 1 base, J lost 1 base, and 3 bases stayed unmatched. CDR3 sequence (DNA): TGTGCCAGCAGCCAAGGCGGACAGGGATCCTACGAGCAGTACTTC. Translated: CASSQGGQGSYEQYF.

This clone has only one observation. The chain uses TRBV18 and TRBJ1-4; unclear D gene. This CDR3 comprises 16 residues. The V and J ends lost 3 bases and 6 bases respectively, with 17 bases between them. Germline CDR1 is KGHSH and CDR2 is LQKENI. The CDR3 DNA follows: TGTGCCAGCTCACCCTATCCAGGACTAAGGGATGAAAAACTGTTTTTT. This gives the protein CASSPYPGLRDEKLFF.

V usage is TRBV25-1 and J usage is TRBJ1-1, with D perhaps TRBD1 (6 bases). Per germline, CDR1 MGHDK and CDR2 SYGVNS. Trimming stripped 8 bases from V and 4 bases from J, with 23 bases between. This CDR3 has 16 amino acids. CDR3 DNA: TGTGCCAGCCAGGGGACGAACGGGGGGCAAGGCACTGAAGCTTTCTTT. Protein sequence: CASQGTNGGQGTEAFF.

The chain couples TRBV5-1 to TRBJ1-5; D may be TRBD1 (6 bases). With 0 bases removed from V and 0 bases from J, the gap between germline ends came to 13 bases. Germline-derived CDR1 and CDR2 are SGHRS and YFSETQ. The CDR3 covers 17 residues. Written as DNA, the CDR3 is TGCGCCAGCAGCTTGGAAGTACGGGGGGCTAGCAATCAGCCCCAGCATTTT. This codes for CASSLEVRGASNQPQHF.

The chain employs TRBV20-1 and TRBJ2-1; the D gene is possibly TRBD2 (5 bases). Germline CDR1 and CDR2: DFQATT and SNEGSKA (reference sequence). V shed 5 bases and J shed 8 bases, with 10 bases lying between them. The length of the CDR3 is 11 residues. This chain's CDR3 is CSASSMDEQFF. CDR3 nucleotide sequence: TGCAGTGCTTCTAGCATGGATGAGCAGTTCTTC.

The chain carries TRBV7-9 and TRBJ2-2, with D unclear. The CDR3 has 14 amino acids. V shed 5 bases and J shed 2 bases, with 9 bases lying between them. CDR1 SEHNR and CDR2 FQNEAQ come from the germline V gene (reference sequence). The DNA for the CDR3 is TGTGCCAGCAGCCCCTCGGTCAACACCGGGGAGCTGTTTTTT. This encodes CASSPSVNTGELFF.

This clone has only a few counts. DNA of the CDR3: TGTGCCAGCAGCTTCGGGACATCTGAAAAACTGTTTTTT. Translated: CASSFGTSEKLFF. The rearrangement joins TRBV7-2 to TRBJ1-4; TRBD1 is a possible D gene (6 bases). The germline V and J ends were trimmed by 3 bases and 7 bases, with 9 bases remaining between them. Germline loops: CDR1 SGHTA, CDR2 FQGNSA. This CDR3 region has 13 residues.

The rearrangement links TRBV28 to TRBJ1-2; TRBD1 aligns across 9 bases. The CDR3 spans 15 residues. The V gene's germline CDR1 is MDHEN and CDR2 SYDVKM. The J segment lost 8 bases and the V segment lost 2 bases, leaving 9 bases of the junction unmatched. Written as DNA, the CDR3 is TGTGCCAGCAGTTTACCCTTGGGACAGGGAGGGGGCTACACCTTC. Amino acids: CASSLPLGQGGGYTF.

The chain has TRBV5-1 and TRBJ2-2; D perhaps matches TRBD2 (5 bases). Germline V gene data show CDR1 as SGHRS and CDR2 as YFSETQ. This CDR3 region has 14 residues. V was pared by 6 bases and J by 4 bases, with 13 bases between. The CDR3 loop reads CASNPGTFTGELFF. CDR3 DNA: TGCGCCAGCAACCCGGGAACTTTCACCGGGGAGCTGTTTTTT. Full variable domain (missing parts from reference TRBV5-1 and TRBJ2-2): KAGVTQTPRYLIKTRGQQVTLSCSPISGHRSVSWYQQTPGQGLQFLFEYFSETQRNKGNFPGRFSGRQFSNSRSEMNVSTLELGDSALYLCASNPGTFTGELFFGEGSRLTVL.

The chain uses TRBV27 and TRBJ2-7; tentative D call: TRBD1 (6 bases). Trimming took off 3 bases at V and 1 base at J, with 16 bases between the two ends. Germline assignment: CDR1 MNHEY and CDR2 SMNVEV (reference sequence). The CDR3 consists of 16 residues. CDR3 sequence reads: CASSFSGTYKSYEQYF. CDR3 bases: TGTGCCAGCAGTTTTTCCGGGACATACAAATCCTACGAGCAGTACTTC.

The chain has TRBV5-6 and TRBJ1-4, with 7 positions matching TRBD1. CDR1 is SGHDT and CDR2 is YYEEEE in the germline V gene. V dropped 4 bases and J dropped 8; count of bases not matched to a gene: 8. CDR3 size: 14 residues. Here the CDR3 DNA reads TGTGCCAGCAGCACGGCGACAGGGTTGGAAAAACTGTTTTTT. Its protein is CASSTATGLEKLFF.

The chain combines TRBV10-2 with TRBJ2-7; 9 positions agree with TRBD2. V shed 5 bases and J 2 bases; nucleotides not matched to a gene: 10. CDR3 length equals 16 residues. Germline V lookup: CDR1 WSHSY, CDR2 SAAADI. CDR3 DNA: TGCGCCAGCAGTCCCCTTGCTGCGGGGGGGACCTACGAGCAGTACTTC. Translating it yields CASSPLAAGGTYEQYF.

J is TRBJ1-6 and V is TRBV19; 7 bases align to TRBD1. Looked up from germline, CDR1 is LNHDA and CDR2 is SQIVND (reference sequence). There are 13 residues in the CDR3. With 11 bases clipped from V and 7 bases from J, the junction kept 8 bases outside the gene matches. CDR3 bases: TGTGCCTCATCGGAGGGGGCCAATTCACCCCTCCACTTT. Translation gives CASSEGANSPLHF.

The V gene is TRBV18, the J gene TRBJ2-3, with a weak D call TRBD2 (6 bases). V lost 6 bases to trimming and J lost 5 bases, with 12 bases between them. The germline V gene encodes CDR1 KGHSH and CDR2 LQKENI. The CDR3 extends over 13 amino acids. CDR3 sequence reads: CASSRDQGDTQYF. DNA for the CDR3: TGTGCCAGCTCGCGGGACCAAGGAGATACGCAGTATTTT.

The chain has TRBV6-1 and TRBJ2-1; 7 positions match TRBD1. Germline loops: CDR1 MNHNS, CDR2 SASEGT. This CDR3 contains 15 residues. With 2 bases clipped from V and 2 bases from J, the junction kept 3 bases outside the gene matches. The CDR3 here is CASSELGTAYNEQFF. CDR3 coding DNA: TGTGCCAGCAGTGAATTAGGGACAGCCTACAATGAGCAGTTCTTC.

This chain connects TRBV12-5 to TRBJ1-2, with unresolved D. CDR1 is LGHNT and CDR2 is FRNRAP in the germline V gene. The CDR3 is 15 amino acids. With 4 bases removed from V and 1 base from J, the gap between germline ends came to 13 bases. This CDR3 is CASGSPRHINYGYTF. For the CDR3, the DNA is TGTGCTAGTGGTTCGCCCCGACATATTAACTATGGCTACACCTTC. Drawing the rest from reference TRBV12-5 and TRBJ1-2, the complete variable domain is DARVTQTPRHKVTEMGQEVTMRCQPILGHNTVFWYRQTMMQGLELLAYFRNRAPLDDSGMPKDRFSAEMPDATLATLKIQPSEPRDSAVYFCASGSPRHINYGYTFGSGTRLTVV.